Presented here are 26 T cell receptor beta chains from one specimen sequenced in a study of shared clonotypes between healthy human individuals. Profiling relied on immunoSEQ multiplex PCR, and the TCRdb table lists in-frame clones only, not all of them. In the table there are about 800,000 clones, 90% to 97% of which are singletons. Naive CD8 cells, CD45RO-negative and positively selected for CCR7, excluded terminally differentiated effector memory CD45RA+ cells. Input material: naive CD8+ T cells sorted from blood. The receptors were gathered from a man under 40 in good health.

The chain is built from TRBV7-9 and TRBJ2-7; TRBD2 matches at 7 bases. Looked up from germline, CDR1 is SEHNR and CDR2 is FQNEAQ (reference sequence). CDR3 length equals 15 residues. With 1 base clipped from V and 2 bases from J, the junction kept 5 bases outside the gene matches. CDR3 amino acids: CASSLEASGAYEQYF. The CDR3 DNA is TGTGCCAGCAGCTTAGAGGCTAGCGGAGCCTACGAGCAGTACTTC.

This chain connects TRBV9 to TRBJ1-3; no definite D call. CDR1 is SGDLS, CDR2 YYNGEE, per germline. Trimming removed 0 bases at V and 0 bases at J, with 7 bases between. The CDR3 extends over 15 amino acids. CDR3 in DNA: TGTGCCAGCAGCGTAGCAGTGAGCTCTGGAAACACCATATATTTT. It codes for CASSVAVSSGNTIYF.

This clone was seen a single time. The V call is TRBV27, the J call TRBJ2-7, with 7 positions matching TRBD1. The junction had 6 bases not matched to a gene; V was cut back by 7 bases and J by 6 bases. The CDR3 totals 12 residues. The V gene's germline CDR1 is MNHEY and CDR2 SMNVEV (reference sequence). The CDR3 here is CASTRGGGEQYF. CDR3 nucleotides: TGTGCCAGCACCCGAGGGGGCGGCGAGCAGTACTTC.

As for this clone: The sample has other DNA sequences that encode this CDR3 too. The gene calls are TRBV27 and TRBJ2-7, with a possible D match to TRBD2 (5 bases). Deletions cut 2 bases from V and 0 bases from J, with 8 bases between. This CDR3 contains 14 residues. Germline V gives CDR1 MNHEY, CDR2 SMNVEV (reference sequence). This chain's CDR3 is CASSLRLSSYEQYF. In DNA form, the CDR3 reads TGTGCCAGCAGTTTAAGACTAAGCTCCTACGAGCAGTACTTC.

In its sample, this clone was seen once. The chain couples TRBV29-1 to TRBJ2-3; 8 nucleotides match TRBD2. CDR3 size: 13 residues. The germline gives CDR1 SQVTM, CDR2 ANQGSEA. Germline trimming cut 6 bases from V and 2 bases from J; bases unmatched to any gene: 4. CDR3 sequence reads: CSVTSENTDTQYF. The CDR3 nucleotides are TGCAGCGTGACTAGCGAAAACACAGATACGCAGTATTTT.

The chain joins TRBV14 to TRBJ2-1, with D perhaps matching TRBD2 (5 bases). Per the germline V gene, CDR1 is SGHDN and CDR2 is FVKESK. V lost 2 bases and J 2 bases, leaving 16 bases between the germline ends. This CDR3 comprises 17 residues. The CDR3 region is CASSQLKPTSTYNEQFF. CDR3 DNA: TGTGCCAGCAGCCAATTAAAACCAACTAGTACCTACAATGAGCAGTTCTTC.

The V gene is TRBV7-2, the J gene TRBJ2-1; the D call may be TRBD1 or TRBD2 (5 bases each). The germline gives CDR1 SGHTA, CDR2 FQGNSA. Trimming stripped 4 bases from V and 6 bases from J, with 22 bases between. The CDR3 is 17 amino acids. CDR3 region: CASSSHPWDRETNEQFF. DNA of the CDR3: TGTGCCAGCAGCTCACACCCGTGGGACCGAGAGACCAATGAGCAGTTCTTC. Combining the CDR3 with reference TRBV7-2 and TRBJ2-1 gives the whole variable domain GAGVSQSPSNKVTEKGKDVELRCDPISGHTALYWYRQSLGQGLEFLIYFQGNSAPDKSGLPSDRFSAERTGGSVSTLTIQRTQQEDSAVYLCASSSHPWDRETNEQFFGPGTRLTVL.

The chain employs TRBV7-8 and TRBJ2-7; TRBD1 is a possible D gene (6 bases). The CDR3 sequence is 14 residues long. Per germline, CDR1 SGHVS and CDR2 FQNEAQ. The germline V and J ends were trimmed by 1 base and 2 bases, with 9 bases remaining between them. The CDR3, as DNA: TGTGCCAGCAGCTTAGGTGGGACAACCTACGAGCAGTACTTC. It yields the protein CASSLGGTTYEQYF.

The chain has TRBV5-6 and TRBJ1-2, with D possibly TRBD1 on 6 matching bases. Trimming cost V 2 bases and J 0 bases, with 11 bases left between them. The CDR3 extends over 15 amino acids. The germline CDR1 and CDR2 sequences are SGHDT and YYEEEE. The CDR3 reads CASSLRTDANYGYTF. The CDR3 DNA sequence: TGTGCCAGCAGCTTACGGACAGACGCTAACTATGGCTACACCTTC.

The chain has TRBV7-9 and TRBJ2-7; D gene uncertain. This CDR3 is 11 amino acids long. V lost 4 bases, J lost 4 bases, and 5 bases lay in between. Germline CDR1 and CDR2: SEHNR and FQNEAQ (reference sequence). The CDR3 reads CASSSLYEQYF. CDR3 DNA sequence: TGTGCCAGCAGCTCTCTTTACGAGCAGTACTTC.

This sequence joins TRBV15 and TRBJ2-1; 7 bases are shared with TRBD2. The germline V gene has CDR1 LNHNV and CDR2 YYDKDF (reference sequence). The CDR3 length is 15 residues. V was pared by 3 bases and J by 8 bases, with 10 bases of the junction left unmatched. The CDR3 protein is CATSSPGGLQDEQFF. CDR3 coding DNA: TGTGCCACCAGCAGTCCGGGAGGACTCCAAGATGAGCAGTTCTTC.

The rearrangement links TRBV7-9 to TRBJ1-1; D unclear. Germline V CDR1 and CDR2: SEHNR, FQNEAQ (reference sequence). CDR3 size: 13 residues. The V end lost 8 bases, the J end lost 8 bases, and 18 bases lay between the germline ends. The CDR3 DNA sequence: TGTGCCAGCGGGGTGGTGTTGAAGCCGGAAGCTTTCTTT. Translation: CASGVVLKPEAFF.

The chain is built from TRBV6-5 and TRBJ2-3, with no clear D. The germline V gene encodes CDR1 MNHEY and CDR2 SVGAGI. V lost 8 bases to trimming and J lost 6 bases, with 18 bases between them. This CDR3 is built from 14 residues. The CDR3 is CASWAPRSSDTQYF. The CDR3 bases are TGTGCCAGCTGGGCCCCCCGGTCCTCGGATACGCAGTATTTT.

The V call is TRBV28, the J call TRBJ2-1; 7 bases match TRBD1. The germline CDR1 and CDR2 sequences are MDHEN and SYDVKM. This CDR3 comprises 12 residues. J gave up 10 bases and V 5 bases, and 5 bases lay outside the gene matches. The CDR3 DNA sequence: TGTGCCAGCAGTCTCGGGGACAGAGAGCAGTTCTTC. The encoded protein is CASSLGDREQFF.

V is TRBV27 and J is TRBJ2-1; 8 positions match TRBD2. Germline loops: CDR1 MNHEY, CDR2 SMNVEV (reference sequence). J gave up 7 bases and V 5 bases, and 4 bases lay outside the gene matches. The CDR3 is 13 residues long. Written as DNA, the CDR3 is TGTGCCAGCAGTCCCTCTAGCGGGAATGAGCAGTTCTTC. It encodes CASSPSSGNEQFF.

The genes are TRBV11-2 and TRBJ2-7; weak D call: TRBD2 (5 bases). The germline CDR1 and CDR2 sequences are SGHAT and FQNNGV. Between the trimmed V and J ends, which lost 1 base and 2 bases, there was a span of 9 bases. The CDR3 is 14 residues long. The CDR3 spells CASSLGVGTYEQYF. For the CDR3, the DNA is TGTGCCAGCAGCTTAGGTGTCGGGACCTACGAGCAGTACTTC.

This rearrangement joins TRBV5-1 to TRBJ2-2; 10 positions match TRBD2. Losses at the gene ends were 7 bases for V and 2 bases for J; bases not matched to a gene: 11. The CDR3 has 17 residues. The V gene's germline CDR1 is SGHRS and CDR2 YFSETQ. CDR3 coding DNA: TGCGCCAGCGGGGGACTAGCGAGACGAGATAACACCGGGGAGCTGTTTTTT. Its protein product is CASGGLARRDNTGELFF.

V and J are TRBV6-5 and TRBJ2-1; TRBD2 is a possible D gene (5 bases). In germline, CDR1 is MNHEY, CDR2 SVGAGI. The CDR3 has 15 amino acids. V lost 5 bases and J 0 bases, leaving 11 bases between the germline ends. CDR3 in amino acids: CASSIAADSYNEQFF. The CDR3 nucleotides are TGTGCCAGCAGTATCGCAGCGGACTCCTACAATGAGCAGTTCTTC.

The rearrangement uses TRBV29-1 and TRBJ2-1; D is perhaps TRBD2 (5 bases). This CDR3 contains 13 residues. With 6 bases removed from V and 6 bases from J, the gap between germline ends came to 15 bases. Germline V gives CDR1 SQVTM, CDR2 ANQGSEA. In DNA form, the CDR3 reads TGCAGCGTCGGAAGATCGGGGTCCAATGAGCAGTTCTTC. Amino acids: CSVGRSGSNEQFF.

The V call is TRBV6-1, the J call TRBJ1-5; TRBD1 agrees at 9 bases. CDR3 size: 15 residues. The V gene end was trimmed by 6 bases and the J gene end by 5 bases; junction bases not matched to a gene: 8. Germline CDR1 is MNHNS and CDR2 is SASEGT. CDR3 DNA: TGTGCCAGCAGCGATTCCGGGACAGGGTATCAGCCCCAGCATTTT. Translation gives CASSDSGTGYQPQHF.

This clone occurred once. The rearrangement links TRBV13 to TRBJ2-7; 10 nucleotides match TRBD2. J was trimmed by 1 base and V by 4 bases; bases with no gene match: 19. The CDR3 runs to 20 residues. Germline V gene sequence: CDR1 PRHDT, CDR2 FYEKMQ (reference sequence). The CDR3 sequence: CASSSRWALAGQGGSYEQYF. CDR3 in DNA: TGTGCCAGCAGCTCCCGATGGGCACTAGCGGGGCAGGGAGGGTCCTACGAGCAGTACTTC.

The rearrangement links TRBV5-8 to TRBJ2-7; D gene ambiguous. Trimming cost V 4 bases and J 4 bases, with 6 bases left between them. There are 11 residues in the CDR3. Per the germline V gene, CDR1 is SGHTS and CDR2 is YDEGEE. The CDR3 DNA sequence: TGTGCCAGCAGCCCCGCGTACGAGCAGTACTTC. Protein product: CASSPAYEQYF.

The chain uses TRBV28 and TRBJ2-7; 7 nucleotides line up with TRBD2. The ends lost 6 bases at V and 4 bases at J; junction bases unmatched: 27. Germline CDR1 MDHEN, CDR2 SYDVKM. This CDR3 region has 20 residues. CDR3 in DNA: TGTGCCAGCAGCAGCACTAGTGCGGGAGCTATCGTTCGGCCTCAATACGAGCAGTACTTC. The encoded protein is CASSSTSAGAIVRPQYEQYF.

The rearrangement links TRBV7-9 to TRBJ2-2, with D tentatively TRBD1 (7 bases). The CDR3 runs 18 residues. The germline gives CDR1 SEHNR, CDR2 FQNEAQ (reference sequence). The V end lost 6 bases, the J end lost 4 bases, and 24 bases lay between the germline ends. CDR3 DNA: TGTGCCAGCAGTTCGACCACCGCGGGACAGACGATCACCGGGGAGCTGTTTTTT. Protein sequence: CASSSTTAGQTITGELFF. Variable domain in full (rest from reference TRBV7-9 and TRBJ2-2): DTGVSQNPRHKITKRGQNVTFRCDPISEHNRLYWYRQTLGQGPEFLTYFQNEAQLEKSRLLSDRFSAERPKGSFSTLEIQRTEQGDSAMYLCASSSTTAGQTITGELFFGEGSRLTVL.

A word on this clone: This sample also contains other DNA sequences that code for the same CDR3. The chain carries TRBV9 and TRBJ2-1; D remains unclear. The germline V gene has CDR1 SGDLS and CDR2 YYNGEE. The CDR3 sequence is 13 residues long. Written as DNA, the CDR3 is TGTGCGTCTTCGGTAGGGTCCTACAATGAGCAGTTCTTC. Translating it yields CASSVGSYNEQFF.

The V and J genes are TRBV27 and TRBJ2-5; no definite D call. The CDR3 covers 15 residues. The germline V gene has CDR1 MNHEY and CDR2 SMNVEV (reference sequence). The germline V and J ends were trimmed by 2 bases and 4 bases, with 14 bases remaining between them. For the CDR3, the DNA is TGTGCCAGCAGTTTACTCGGGTCGGCGACAGAGACCCAGTACTTC. Translating gives CASSLLGSATETQYF.